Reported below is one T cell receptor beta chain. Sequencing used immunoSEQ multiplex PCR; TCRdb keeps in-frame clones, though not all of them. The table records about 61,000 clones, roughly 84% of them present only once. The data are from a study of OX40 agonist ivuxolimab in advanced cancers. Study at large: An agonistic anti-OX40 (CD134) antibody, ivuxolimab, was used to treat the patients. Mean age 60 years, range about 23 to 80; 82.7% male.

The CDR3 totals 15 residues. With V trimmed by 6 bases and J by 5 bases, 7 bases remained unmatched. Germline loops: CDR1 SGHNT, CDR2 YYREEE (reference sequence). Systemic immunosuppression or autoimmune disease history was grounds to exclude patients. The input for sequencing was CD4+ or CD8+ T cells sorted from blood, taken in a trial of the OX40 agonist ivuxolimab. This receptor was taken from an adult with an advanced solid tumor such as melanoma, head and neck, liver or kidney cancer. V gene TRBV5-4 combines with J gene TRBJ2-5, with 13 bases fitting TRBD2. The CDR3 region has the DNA TGTGCCAGCAACGCTTGGACTAGCGGGAGTGAGACCCAGTACTTC. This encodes CASNAWTSGSETQYF.